Shown below are 29 T cell receptor beta chains from a single sample sequenced in a study of T cells in Graves' hyperthyroidism and ophthalmopathy. TCR beta CDR3 regions were amplified from RNA. A set of HTBI primers served as the primers for a first-round RT-PCR of the TCR CDR3. TCRdb fed the multiplex PCR reads into MiXCR, producing one record per CDR3 protein. The sample carries fewer than 700,000 distinct CDR3 sequences, roughly a sixth recorded once. Material for sequencing was blood. The source of these receptors is a woman aged 18-29 years with Graves' ophthalmopathy.

In regard to this clonotype: Just one base apart from a much larger clone, this may be a read error. V usage is TRBV2 and J usage is TRBJ2-5; no clear D. CDR1 is SNHLY and CDR2 is FYNNEI in the germline V gene. This CDR3 comprises 9 residues. The DNA for the CDR3 is TGTGCCGGCAGTGATCGTCAGTACTTC. This gives the protein CAGSDRQYF. Combining the CDR3 with reference TRBV2 and TRBJ2-5 gives the whole variable domain EPEVTQTPSHQVTQMGQEVILRCVPISNHLYFYWYRQILGQKVEFLVSFYNNEISEKSEIFDDQFSVERPDGSNFTLKIRSTKLEDSAMYFCAGSDRQYFGPGTRLLVL.

This clonotype was observed many times. The chain uses TRBV7-2 and TRBJ1-2; the D gene is possibly TRBD1 (6 bases). In germline, CDR1 is SGHTA, CDR2 FQGNSA. This CDR3 has 13 amino acids. The V and J ends lost 3 bases and 12 bases respectively, with 17 bases between them. The CDR3 loop reads CASSLSEWGPDTF. In nucleotides, the CDR3 is TGTGCCAGCAGCTTGTCTGAATGGGGGCCGGACACCTTC. Full variable domain (remainder filled in from reference TRBV7-2 and TRBJ1-2): GAGVSQSPSNKVTEKGKDVELRCDPISGHTALYWYRQSLGQGLEFLIYFQGNSAPDKSGLPSDRFSAERTGGSVSTLTIQRTQQEDSAVYLCASSLSEWGPDTFGSGTRLTVV.

This clonotype was counted only a few times. The chain joins TRBV28 to TRBJ1-2, with 8 positions matching TRBD1. J was trimmed by 4 bases and V by 5 bases; bases with no gene match: 12. From germline, CDR1 is MDHEN and CDR2 SYDVKM. There are 16 residues in the CDR3. CDR3 amino acids: CASSPLRTGPTYGYTF. The CDR3 nucleotides are TGTGCCAGCAGTCCCTTGCGGACAGGGCCTACCTATGGCTACACCTTC.

The table lists this clonotype with many counts. The rearrangement uses TRBV6-2 or TRBV6-3 and TRBJ2-7, with no clear D. The V gene's germline CDR1 is MNHEY and CDR2 SVGEGT. Trimming removed 6 bases from V and 3 bases from J, with 9 bases in between. The CDR3 consists of 12 residues. The CDR3 region is CASSEQGYEQYF. Written as DNA, the CDR3 is TGTGCCAGCAGCGAACAAGGCTACGAGCAGTACTTC.

The chain joins TRBV7-9 to TRBJ1-1; weak D call: TRBD1 (6 bases). The CDR3 contains 18 residues. V shed 0 bases and J shed 1 base, with 18 bases lying between them. Germline-derived CDR1 and CDR2 are SEHNR and FQNEAQ (reference sequence). The DNA for the CDR3 is TGTGCCAGCAGCTTAGCTGTCATCTTGTCGGGGGCGAACACTGAAGCTTTCTTT. Translating it yields CASSLAVILSGANTEAFF.

This sequence joins TRBV28 and TRBJ1-2; D not certain. Germline assignment: CDR1 MDHEN and CDR2 SYDVKM. V was shortened by 3 bases and J by 8 bases, with 7 bases between the two germline ends. The CDR3 is 11 residues long. The CDR3 sequence is CASSLSLGYTF. DNA for the CDR3: TGTGCCAGCAGTTTGAGTTTAGGCTACACCTTC.

This clonotype came up many times. This rearrangement joins TRBV28 to TRBJ2-7; 8 positions agree with TRBD2. The germline V gene has CDR1 MDHEN and CDR2 SYDVKM. There are 15 residues in the CDR3. Trimming cost V 8 bases and J 2 bases; bases outside gene matches: 11. The CDR3 loop reads CASYGGSGVPYEQYF. CDR3 DNA: TGTGCCAGCTACGGGGGTAGCGGGGTCCCCTACGAGCAGTACTTC.

This clonotype was picked up many times. This chain links TRBV27 with TRBJ2-5; a weak D match, TRBD2 (6 bases). The CDR3 sequence is 14 residues long. The germline V gene has CDR1 MNHEY and CDR2 SMNVEV (reference sequence). V lost 3 bases and J lost 5, with 13 bases in between. CDR3 sequence (DNA): TGTGCCAGCAGTTTGGGATCGGCGGGGGAGACCCAGTACTTC. As protein: CASSLGSAGETQYF.

Regarding this clonotype: One junction end disagrees with the germline gene, perhaps due to a read error. The chain uses TRBV27 and TRBJ1-4, with D uncertain. Germline CDR1 MNHEY, CDR2 SMNVEV (reference sequence). This CDR3 is 15 amino acids long. The CDR3 region has the DNA TGTGCCAGCAGTTTGGGCAGCACAACTAATGTAAAACTGTTTTTT. Encoded protein: CASSLGSTTNVKLFF.

This clonotype was observed a few times. The chain combines TRBV30 with TRBJ1-2; 9 bases align to TRBD1. Germline CDR1 GTSNPN, CDR2 SVGIG (reference sequence). The J segment lost 3 bases and the V segment lost 3 bases, leaving 5 bases of the junction unmatched. The CDR3 covers 14 residues. Here the CDR3 reads CAWSTWDRDYGYTF. In DNA form, the CDR3 reads TGTGCCTGGAGCACCTGGGACAGGGACTATGGCTACACCTTC. Using reference TRBV30 and TRBJ1-2 for the parts outside the CDR3, the full variable domain is SQTIHQWPATLVQPVGSPLSLECTVEGTSNPNLYWYRQAAGRGLQLLFYSVGIGQISSEVPQNLSASRPQDRQFILSSKKLLLSDSGFYLCAWSTWDRDYGYTFGSGTRLTVV.

In this sample, this clonotype turned up a few times. The V gene is TRBV7-9, the J gene TRBJ1-2, with D tentatively TRBD1 (5 bases). CDR1 is SEHNR and CDR2 is FQNEAQ in the germline V gene (reference sequence). Trimming cost V 5 bases and J 6 bases, with 13 bases left between them. The CDR3 length is 13 residues. CDR3 region: CASSADRGNGYTF. The CDR3, as DNA: TGTGCCAGCAGCGCCGACCGGGGCAATGGCTACACCTTC. The whole variable domain, remainder taken from reference TRBV7-9 and TRBJ1-2, is DTGVSQNPRHKITKRGQNVTFRCDPISEHNRLYWYRQTLGQGPEFLTYFQNEAQLEKSRLLSDRFSAERPKGSFSTLEIQRTEQGDSAMYLCASSADRGNGYTFGSGTRLTVV.

This clonotype was seen many times. V gene TRBV6-5 combines with J gene TRBJ2-5; 8 positions match TRBD1. The germline CDR1 and CDR2 sequences are MNHEY and SVGAGI. The trim removed 2 bases at V and 5 bases at J, leaving 7 bases unmatched. CDR3 length: 15 residues. CDR3 sequence: CASSYGTGGRETQYF. In nucleotides, the CDR3 is TGTGCCAGCAGTTACGGAACAGGGGGTCGGGAGACCCAGTACTTC.

This clonotype was seen at least ten times. The rearrangement uses TRBV12-3 or TRBV12-4 and TRBJ1-5, with 7 bases matching TRBD1. The J segment lost 0 bases and the V segment lost 9 bases, leaving 14 bases of the junction unmatched. The CDR3 has 17 residues. The CDR3 region is CASQTGQSLYSNQPQHF. The CDR3 region has the DNA TGTGCCAGTCAGACGGGACAGAGCCTCTATAGCAATCAGCCCCAGCATTTT.

This clonotype was detected a few times. V gene TRBV2 combines with J gene TRBJ2-3; TRBD1 agrees at 10 bases. This CDR3 comprises 14 residues. V gave up 6 bases and J gave up 8 bases; unmatched junction bases: 8. Germline V gives CDR1 SNHLY, CDR2 FYNNEI. The DNA of the CDR3 is TGTGCCAGCAGGACCCGGACAGGGGGACTTACGCAGTATTTT. This gives the protein CASRTRTGGLTQYF.

This clonotype was detected a few times. The gene calls are TRBV12-5 and TRBJ1-1; tentatively, D is TRBD1 (5 bases). The CDR3 contains 14 residues. With 0 bases removed from V and 11 bases from J, the gap between germline ends came to 16 bases. Germline CDR1 and CDR2: LGHNT and FRNRAP. For the CDR3, the DNA is TGTGCTAGTGGTTTGGTAGGTTCCGGGGCAGGGGCTTTCTTT. It encodes CASGLVGSGAGAFF.

This clonotype was seen ten or more times. This chain links TRBV28 with TRBJ2-3; maybe TRBD1 (6 bases). CDR3 size: 13 residues. The germline V gene has CDR1 MDHEN and CDR2 SYDVKM. V lost 7 bases, J lost 5 bases, and 13 bases lay in between. For the CDR3, the DNA is TGTGCCAGCATACCTACAGGGCGAGATACGCAGTATTTT. Translated: CASIPTGRDTQYF.

The sample holds many counts of this clonotype. One end of the junction fails to match germline, which may point to a read error. The chain couples TRBV11-2 to TRBJ2-1; D unclear. The CDR3 is 13 residues long. Per germline, CDR1 SGHAT and CDR2 FQNNGV. The CDR3 loop reads CASSLVGDNEQFF. Here the CDR3 DNA reads TGCGCCAGCAGCTTGGTTGGGGACAATGAGCAGTTCTTC.

V gene TRBV9 combines with J gene TRBJ1-2; TRBD1 matches at 7 bases. Trimming at V came to 3 bases and at J to 8 bases, leaving 25 bases not matched to a gene. Germline V gene data show CDR1 as SGDLS and CDR2 as YYNGEE. The CDR3 is made up of 19 amino acids. The CDR3 coding sequence is TGTGCCAGCAGCGCCAGGGGGGATTTACAGGGGACCTCAAGGGGCGGCTACACCTTC. This encodes CASSARGDLQGTSRGGYTF.

This clonotype came up many times. The chain carries TRBV6-1 and TRBJ2-7; no firm D call. V shed 6 bases and J shed 7 bases, with 13 bases lying between them. The CDR3 loop spans 12 amino acids. Germline lookup yields CDR1 MNHNS and CDR2 SASEGT. The CDR3 protein is CASSPTLGEQYF. CDR3 nucleotide sequence: TGTGCCAGCAGCCCGACCCTGGGGGAGCAGTACTTC.

The CDR3 sequence is CSALDRYLYGYTF. Here the CDR3 DNA reads TGCAGTGCCTTGGACAGGTACCTCTATGGCTACACCTTC. This chain joins TRBV20-1 and TRBJ1-2; 7 nucleotides agree with TRBD1. J gave up 4 bases and V 6 bases, and 8 bases lay outside the gene matches. Germline V gene sequence: CDR1 DFQATT, CDR2 SNEGSKA (reference sequence). The CDR3 loop spans 13 amino acids.

This clonotype has a count of ten or more. The chain combines TRBV11-3 with TRBJ2-1; 8 nucleotides align to TRBD1. The trim removed 0 bases at V and 4 bases at J, leaving 5 bases unmatched. CDR3 length equals 16 residues. Germline V gives CDR1 SGHNT, CDR2 YENEEA. The CDR3 loop reads CASSLDSGQVYNEQFF. DNA of the CDR3: TGTGCCAGCAGCTTAGATTCGGGACAGGTGTACAATGAGCAGTTCTTC.

This clonotype was counted at least ten times. V and J are TRBV7-2 and TRBJ2-7, with 7 bases aligning to TRBD2. Germline trimming cut 5 bases from V and 2 bases from J; bases unmatched to any gene: 12. The length of the CDR3 is 16 residues. Germline CDR1 reads SGHTA; CDR2 reads FQGNSA. The CDR3 spells CASSPKAGLYTYEQYF. In DNA, the CDR3 is TGTGCCAGCAGCCCAAAAGCGGGACTCTATACCTACGAGCAGTACTTC.

The table lists this clonotype with many counts. The CDR3, as DNA: TGCAGTGCTAGAGATATTGGGTCCTACGAGCAGTACTTC. It is translated as CSARDIGSYEQYF. The chain links TRBV20-1 to TRBJ2-7, with D uncertain. The CDR3 contains 13 residues. Germline V lookup: CDR1 DFQATT, CDR2 SNEGSKA (reference sequence). Trimming took off 0 bases at V and 1 base at J, with 7 bases between the two ends.

This clonotype was detected only a few times. The chain is built from TRBV5-4 and TRBJ1-1; no clear D. The CDR3 covers 13 residues. V was shortened by 7 bases and J by 2 bases, with 12 bases between the two germline ends. Germline values: CDR1 SGHNT, CDR2 YYREEE (reference sequence). The CDR3 region has the DNA TGTGCCAGCCGACTCACTTCAAACACTGAAGCTTTCTTT. This sequence encodes CASRLTSNTEAFF.

This rearrangement joins TRBV6-1 to TRBJ2-5; D is undetermined. The length of the CDR3 is 11 residues. Looked up from germline, CDR1 is MNHNS and CDR2 is SASEGT. Trimming removed 0 bases at V and 4 bases at J, with 0 bases between. The CDR3 loop reads CASSEAETQYF. As DNA, the CDR3 is TGTGCCAGCAGTGAAGCAGAGACCCAGTACTTC.

This chain's CDR3 is CASSQEAGRGTGELFF. CDR3 in DNA: TGTGCCAGCAGCCAAGAGGCGGGAAGGGGGACCGGGGAGCTGTTTTTT. The gene calls are TRBV3-1 and TRBJ2-2; possibly TRBD1 or TRBD2 for D (6 bases each). Germline V lookup: CDR1 LGHDT, CDR2 YNNKEL (reference sequence). Trimming stripped 0 bases from V and 5 bases from J, with 13 bases between. The CDR3 has 16 amino acids.

The chain carries TRBV14 and TRBJ2-1, with 7 positions matching TRBD2. The V and J ends lost 0 bases and 0 bases, in that order; junction bases with no gene match: 5. Germline CDR1 is SGHDN and CDR2 is FVKESK. The CDR3 covers 17 residues. The CDR3 DNA follows: TGTGCCAGCAGCCAAGATCTAGCGGAGGCCTCCTACAATGAGCAGTTCTTC. Translation gives CASSQDLAEASYNEQFF. The whole variable domain, remainder taken from reference TRBV14 and TRBJ2-1, is EAGVTQFPSHSVIEKGQTVTLRCDPISGHDNLYWYRRVMGKEIKFLLHFVKESKQDESGMPNNRFLAERTGGTYSTLKVQPAELEDSGVYFCASSQDLAEASYNEQFFGPGTRLTVL.

This clonotype was seen at least ten times. The chain links TRBV27 to TRBJ1-1; 9 bases match TRBD1. Germline V lookup: CDR1 MNHEY, CDR2 SMNVEV (reference sequence). The CDR3 sequence is 14 residues long. V shed 6 bases and J 3 bases; nucleotides not matched to a gene: 5. The CDR3 DNA follows: TGTGCCAGCAGGGGGACAGGGTGGGACACTGAAGCTTTCTTT. Its translation is CASRGTGWDTEAFF.

This clonotype was seen only a few times. This rearrangement joins TRBV25-1 to TRBJ2-1; D is unclear. V lost 3 bases and J lost 6, with 15 bases in between. Looked up from germline, CDR1 is MGHDK and CDR2 is SYGVNS. The CDR3 totals 15 residues. The CDR3 DNA reads as TGTGCCAGCAGTGAGGGCACTTCCTCCCTCAATGAGCAGTTCTTC. It yields the protein CASSEGTSSLNEQFF.